The 3 T cell receptor beta chains below come from one sample, sequenced in a study of metastatic and nonmetastatic thyroid tumors. TCRdb re-called the PCR reads through MiXCR. The sample comprises approximately 20,000 clones, around a third of which are singletons, and 20% to 25% rests with the top ten. All patients were treatment-naive before thyroid surgery. The sample comprised adjacent normal tissue. These TCRs come from a female donor with papillary thyroid cancer or a benign thyroid nodule (not recorded which). Some clones in this sample may be carry-over from other donors' samples.

This sequence joins TRBV6-1 and TRBJ2-1, with 9 bases identical to TRBD2. Trimming cost V 7 bases and J 0 bases; bases outside gene matches: 7. Germline V gives CDR1 MNHNS, CDR2 SASEGT. The CDR3 sequence is 16 residues long. In DNA form, the CDR3 reads TGTGCCAGCAAAGAGACTAGCGGTAGCTCCTACAATGAGCAGTTCTTC. Translating it yields CASKETSGSSYNEQFF.

The genes are TRBV20-1 and TRBJ1-2; 7 bases agree with TRBD1. The CDR3 loop spans 12 amino acids. The V and J ends lost 5 bases and 3 bases, in that order; junction bases with no gene match: 3. Germline-derived CDR1 and CDR2 are DFQATT and SNEGSKA (reference sequence). The CDR3 nucleotides are TGCAGTGCTCAGGGGGACTACTATGGCTACACCTTC. It translates to CSAQGDYYGYTF.

The genes are TRBV20-1 and TRBJ2-4, with 9 bases fitting TRBD1. This CDR3 comprises 15 residues. Looked up from germline, CDR1 is DFQATT and CDR2 is SNEGSKA (reference sequence). Trimming removed 6 bases from V and 8 bases from J; junction bases left unmatched: 14. This CDR3 is CSARGQGGRFDIQYF. The DNA of the CDR3 is TGCAGTGCGCGGGGACAGGGTGGTCGTTTTGACATTCAGTACTTC.